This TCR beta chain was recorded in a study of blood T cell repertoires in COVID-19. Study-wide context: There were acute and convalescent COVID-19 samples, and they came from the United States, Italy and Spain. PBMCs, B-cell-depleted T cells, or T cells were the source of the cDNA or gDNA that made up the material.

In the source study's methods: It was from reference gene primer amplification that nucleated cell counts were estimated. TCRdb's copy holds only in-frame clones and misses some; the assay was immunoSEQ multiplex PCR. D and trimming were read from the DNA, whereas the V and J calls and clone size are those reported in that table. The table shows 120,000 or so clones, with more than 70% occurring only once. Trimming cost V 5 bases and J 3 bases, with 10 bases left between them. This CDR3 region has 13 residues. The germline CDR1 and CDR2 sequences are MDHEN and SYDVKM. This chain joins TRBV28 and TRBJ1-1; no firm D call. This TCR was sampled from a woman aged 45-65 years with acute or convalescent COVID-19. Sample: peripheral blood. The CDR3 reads CASSIAGYTEAFF. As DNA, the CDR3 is TGTGCCAGCAGTATAGCGGGTTACACTGAAGCTTTCTTT.